The clone carrying this T cell receptor beta chain showed up just a few times. No antigen is known for it. Other DNA sequences of this sample code for an identical CDR3. V was clipped by 3 bases and J by 0 bases, with 7 bases between them. Germline V gene data show CDR1 as MNHEY and CDR2 as SVGAGI. There are 14 residues in the CDR3. The protocol was immunoSEQ multiplex PCR, while the TCRdb copy is restricted to in-frame clones and leaves out a portion. The sample has fewer than 150,000 clones, around 84% seen once. This sample is part of a study of T cell responses to AZD1222 COVID-19 vaccine. As for the study in general: Pooling of second doses given at about 4 or about 12 weeks was done. Study-level results: Possibly, clonal diversity was underestimated; donors were largely white British and included more females. Repertoires were obtained only post-peak T cell response. The reported proportion of spike-specific TCRs targeting unmutated variant regions was nearly half.

This TCR came from an adult in good health. This specimen was peripheral blood, taken on day 0 of AZD1222 vaccination. The gene calls are TRBV6-5 and TRBJ2-3; possibly TRBD2 for D (5 bases). CDR3 sequence: CASSYGGSTDTQYF. The CDR3 coding sequence is TGTGCCAGCAGTTATGGCGGGAGCACAGATACGCAGTATTTT.